The next 2 T cell receptor beta chains were all read from a single sample in a study of cytomegalovirus exposure and HLA in healthy donors (dated by TCRdb to about 2017). The library was built by means of the immunoSEQ multiplex PCR assay. The multiplex PCR relied on a mix of 60 forward primers for TCR Vbeta segments and 13 reverse primers for TCR Jbeta segments. TCRdb carries this immuneACCESS record with in-frame sequences only. Its versions omit some clonotypes, under half of them owing to an unresolved V gene in the studies checked, with the rest unexplained. Present in this sample are 150,000 to 200,000 clones, under 85% of which were seen just once. The leading ten clones occupy roughly 4.3% of the sample. Material: PBMCs. These TCRs come from a man aged 50 to 59 in good health and CMV-seropositive.

Notes on this clone: The sample holds other DNA sequences that translate to the same CDR3. This chain links TRBV25-1 with TRBJ1-2; possible D gene TRBD1, 6 bases. Trimming took off 3 bases at V and 7 bases at J, with 9 bases between the two ends. The CDR3 contains 12 residues. Per the germline V gene, CDR1 is MGHDK and CDR2 is SYGVNS. DNA for the CDR3: TGTGCCAGCAGTGATATGGGGGCTGGCTACACCTTC. It is translated as CASSDMGAGYTF.

V usage is TRBV4-3 and J usage is TRBJ2-1; D uncertain. Germline-derived CDR1 and CDR2 are LGHNA and YSLEER. The CDR3 runs 14 residues. V lost 4 bases and J lost 7, with 14 bases in between. CDR3 loop: CASSPSTNGNEQFF. In DNA, the CDR3 is TGCGCCAGCAGCCCTTCGACAAATGGTAATGAGCAGTTCTTC.